This T cell receptor beta chain is drawn from a study of human T cells and chemical hapten exposure. Indicated time point: patch test 2, 6 weeks after DPC sensitization. The treatment is: therapeutic diphenylcyclopropenone sensitization with weekly scalp DPC. In every case, blood was obtained before the patch test was applied. The CDR3 extends over 16 amino acids. V was pared by 4 bases and J by 9 bases, with 22 bases between. Looked up from germline, CDR1 is MNHEY and CDR2 is SVGEGT. Individual cDNA molecules in this library carried unique molecular identifiers. MiXCR, applied by TCRdb to the RACE reads, yields one record per CDR3 protein. Here the sample spans roughly 380,000 distinct CDR3 sequences, more than 5% being singletons.

The genes are TRBV6-2 or TRBV6-3 and TRBJ2-1; D is undetermined. The source is a woman aged 18-29 years with alopecia areata. Some clones in this sample may be carry-over from other donors' samples. The sequencing used whole blood, collected in connection with sensitization to the hapten diphenylcyclopropenone (DPC). CDR3 region: CASSSTARTFDIEQFF. In DNA, the CDR3 is TGTGCCAGCAGTTCCACCGCCCGGACGTTCGACATTGAGCAGTTCTTC.